This T cell receptor (beta chain) was identified in a study of T cells in Graves' hyperthyroidism and ophthalmopathy. Study-wide results and limits: The majority of expanded thyroid clonotypes above 0.001 also appeared in blood.

Diagnosis rested on symptoms, serum thyroxine and TRAb, thyroid ultrasound, and orbital computed tomography. This clonotype was counted at least ten times. Its antigen is currently unknown. Trimming pared 10 bases from V and 1 base from J, leaving 7 bases between. This CDR3 contains 11 residues. Germline V gene data show CDR1 as MNHEY and CDR2 as SVGEGT. Authors of the study amplified TCR beta CDR3 regions from RNA transcripts. First-round RT-PCR with HTBI primers amplified the TCR CDR3 region. TCRdb analysed the multiplex PCR reads with MiXCR anew, one entry per CDR3 protein. The data show about 500,000 distinct CDR3 sequences, around 16% seen once.

The specimen sequenced was blood. The chain combines TRBV6-2 or TRBV6-3 with TRBJ1-1; D gene unclear. This receptor was obtained from a woman aged 25 to 45 with Graves' ophthalmopathy. CDR3 region: CANGTNTEAFF. CDR3 nucleotides: TGTGCCAACGGAACGAACACTGAAGCTTTCTTT.